This is a list of T cell receptor beta chains from one sample in a study of T cells after yellow fever vaccination. MiXCR was run by TCRdb on the 5' RACE reads, yielding one entry per CDR3 protein. The table has hundreds of thousands of distinct CDR3 sequences, less than 15% seen once. The material sequenced was PBMCs, taken on the day of the yellow fever booster vaccination. The receptors come from a man aged 25-45 years who received the YFV17D yellow fever vaccine. Each CDR3 is given with its conserved first and last residue. A D gene is named only where the DNA matches it firmly. Expanded clones are given a class, and other clones once, few, many or no size at all.

abundance: few; j_gene: TRBJ2-1; v_gene: TRBV5-1; d_gene: .; CDR3nt: TGCGCCAGCAGCAACTTAAAAGACAGTCAAAGCTCCTACAATGAGCAGTTCTTC; CDR3aa: CASSNLKDSQSSYNEQFF
abundance: .; j_gene: TRBJ2-3; v_gene: TRBV5-1; d_gene: TRBD2; CDR3nt: TGCGCCAGCAGCTCCCAAGGACTAGCGGCAGATACGCAGTATTTT; CDR3aa: CASSSQGLAADTQYF
abundance: .; j_gene: TRBJ2-3; v_gene: TRBV3-1; d_gene: .; CDR3nt: TGTGCCAGCAGCCTAAGATTGTTACAGAGCGCGGATACGCAGTATTTT; CDR3aa: CASSLRLLQSADTQYF
abundance: .; j_gene: TRBJ1-4; v_gene: TRBV20-1; d_gene: .; CDR3nt: TGCAGTGCCCGGAGCGGGGGCGCGAATGAAAAACTGTTTTTT; CDR3aa: CSARSGGANEKLFF
abundance: few; j_gene: TRBJ1-1; v_gene: TRBV20-1; d_gene: TRBD1; CDR3nt: TGCAGTGCCCGTCCCGAGGGGGCAATGGCTTTCTTT; CDR3aa: CSARPEGAMAFF
abundance: many; j_gene: TRBJ2-1; v_gene: TRBV29-1; d_gene: TRBD2; CDR3nt: TGCAGCGCTGACCCGGGACTAGCTTCCAACAATGAGCAGTTCTTC; CDR3aa: CSADPGLASNNEQFF
abundance: few; j_gene: TRBJ1-4; v_gene: TRBV6-1; d_gene: TRBD1; CDR3nt: TGTGCCAGCAGTGAAGGGCACAGGGGTGAAAAACTGTTTTTT; CDR3aa: CASSEGHRGEKLFF
abundance: few; j_gene: TRBJ2-7; v_gene: TRBV7-2; d_gene: .; CDR3nt: TGTGCCAGCAGCTTATTAGTCCCACCCTACGAGCAGTACTTC; CDR3aa: CASSLLVPPYEQYF
abundance: .; j_gene: TRBJ2-7; v_gene: TRBV20-1; d_gene: TRBD1; CDR3nt: TGCAGTGCGGGACAGGGGGTTCCCTACGAGCAGTACTTC; CDR3aa: CSAGQGVPYEQYF
abundance: .; j_gene: TRBJ1-1; v_gene: TRBV5-1; d_gene: TRBD1; CDR3nt: TGCGCCAGCAGCCAATTAACAGGGGGCGTTGAAGCTTTCTTT; CDR3aa: CASSQLTGGVEAFF
abundance: .; j_gene: TRBJ2-5; v_gene: TRBV20-1; d_gene: TRBD2; CDR3nt: TGCAGTGCTAGAGATCTACTAGCGGGTTTGAAGACCCAGTACTTC; CDR3aa: CSARDLLAGLKTQYF
abundance: .; j_gene: TRBJ1-2; v_gene: TRBV5-1; d_gene: TRBD1; CDR3nt: TGCGCCAGCAGCTACTCGGACAGGTCGTACGGCTACACCTTC; CDR3aa: CASSYSDRSYGYTF
abundance: few; j_gene: TRBJ1-1; v_gene: TRBV30; d_gene: TRBD1; CDR3nt: TGTGCCTGGACCCGACGAGTGGGACAGCCCATGAACACTGAAGCTTTCTTT; CDR3aa: CAWTRRVGQPMNTEAFF
abundance: .; j_gene: TRBJ2-1; v_gene: TRBV10-3; d_gene: TRBD1; CDR3nt: TGTGCCATCAGTGAGTCGTGGACAGGGGGCAACAATGAGCAGTTCTTC; CDR3aa: CAISESWTGGNNEQFF
abundance: few; j_gene: TRBJ2-3; v_gene: TRBV29-1; d_gene: .; CDR3nt: TGCAGCGTTGAAGACAACGTGGAGAGTCCTTACACAGATACGCAGTATTTT; CDR3aa: CSVEDNVESPYTDTQYF
abundance: few; j_gene: TRBJ2-2; v_gene: TRBV15; d_gene: .; CDR3nt: TGTGCCACCAGCAGAGATAAGGGAGCCGGGGAGCTGTTTTTT; CDR3aa: CATSRDKGAGELFF
abundance: few; j_gene: TRBJ2-2; v_gene: TRBV20-1; d_gene: .; CDR3nt: TGCAGTGCTAGCGACAGTATTCGCACCGGGGAGCTGTTTTTT; CDR3aa: CSASDSIRTGELFF
abundance: few; j_gene: TRBJ1-4; v_gene: TRBV3-1; d_gene: TRBD1; CDR3nt: TGTGCCAGCAGCCCTGGCGGGACAGGGGGTGAAAAACTGTTTTTT; CDR3aa: CASSPGGTGGEKLFF
abundance: .; j_gene: TRBJ2-1; v_gene: TRBV20-1; d_gene: .; CDR3nt: TGCAGTGCTAGAGTGGCTAGCGAGATGAATGAGCAGTTCTTC; CDR3aa: CSARVASEMNEQFF
abundance: few; j_gene: TRBJ2-2; v_gene: TRBV7-9; d_gene: TRBD1; CDR3nt: TGTGCCAGCAGCTCCACCGGGACAGGGTGGACCGGGGAGCTGTTTTTT; CDR3aa: CASSSTGTGWTGELFF
abundance: .; j_gene: TRBJ1-6; v_gene: TRBV28; d_gene: .; CDR3nt: TGTGCCAGCAGTGAATTAACTCCGGGGGCCCTCCACTTT; CDR3aa: CASSELTPGALHF
abundance: few; j_gene: TRBJ1-3; v_gene: TRBV29-1; d_gene: .; CDR3nt: TGCAGCGCCTCCGGGAGGGTGGACTCTGGAAACACCATATATTTT; CDR3aa: CSASGRVDSGNTIYF
abundance: .; j_gene: TRBJ2-5; v_gene: TRBV7-9; d_gene: .; CDR3nt: TGTGCCAGCAGCTCGACTGCCGGGACACCCCAAGAGACCCAGTACTTC; CDR3aa: CASSSTAGTPQETQYF
abundance: few; j_gene: TRBJ2-7; v_gene: TRBV2; d_gene: TRBD1; CDR3nt: TGTGCCAGCATAGGACAGGTCTTGGAGCAGTACTTC; CDR3aa: CASIGQVLEQYF
abundance: few; j_gene: TRBJ2-7; v_gene: TRBV20-1; d_gene: .; CDR3nt: TGCAGTGCACCGATGGGTAACGAGCAGTACTTC; CDR3aa: CSAPMGNEQYF
abundance: few; j_gene: TRBJ1-2; v_gene: TRBV3-1; d_gene: .; CDR3nt: TGTGCCAGCAGCCGCCGCGGGACGGACTATGGCTACACCTTC; CDR3aa: CASSRRGTDYGYTF
abundance: .; j_gene: TRBJ2-5; v_gene: TRBV2; d_gene: .; CDR3nt: TGTGCCAGCAGTGCCTGGAGTACTAGCACTAAATCTCCCAAGTACTTC; CDR3aa: CASSAWSTSTKSPKYF